This passage covers 12 T cell receptor beta chains from one sample sequenced in a study of shared clonotypes between healthy human individuals. Positively selected for CCR7, the CD45RO-negative cells used as naive CD8 cells excluded terminally differentiated effector memory CD45RA+ cells. The table came from immunoSEQ multiplex PCR; TCRdb's copy has only in-frame clones and leaves some out. The data contain approximately 1.9 million clones, 90% to 95% of them seen just once; the ten biggest clones take up over 1.5%. The sequencing sample was made of naive CD8+ T cells from PBMCs. Receptors originate from a man aged 18 to 30 in good health. Some clones in this sample may be carry-over from other donors' samples.

The V gene is TRBV27, the J gene TRBJ2-1; a possible D gene is TRBD2 (6 bases). The CDR3 is made up of 15 amino acids. CDR1 is MNHEY and CDR2 is SMNVEV in the germline V gene (reference sequence). Trimming cost V 6 bases and J 7 bases, with 19 bases left between them. The chain's CDR3 is CASSLVAGRGNEQFF. The CDR3 DNA follows: TGTGCCAGCAGCCTAGTCGCGGGACGAGGGAATGAGCAGTTCTTC.

This clone was recorded only once. V and J are TRBV9 and TRBJ2-4; perhaps D is TRBD1 or TRBD2 (6 bases each). Germline loops: CDR1 SGDLS, CDR2 YYNGEE. The CDR3 loop spans 16 amino acids. V was shortened by 4 bases and J by 0 bases, with 14 bases between the two germline ends. DNA of the CDR3: TGTGCCAGCAGCCCCCACGGGGGCCTAGCCAAAAACATTCAGTACTTC. Encoded protein: CASSPHGGLAKNIQYF.

The rearrangement links TRBV2 to TRBJ1-2; D unresolved. This CDR3 contains 8 residues. V was trimmed by 8 bases and J by 8 bases, leaving 3 bases between them. The germline CDR1 and CDR2 sequences are SNHLY and FYNNEI. CDR3: CASGGYTF. The CDR3 DNA sequence: TGTGCCAGCGGGGGCTACACCTTC.

This clone appeared a single time. V and J are TRBV6-5 and TRBJ2-2; D not certain. Trimming removed 2 bases at V and 6 bases at J, with 7 bases between. This CDR3 contains 13 residues. The V gene's germline CDR1 is MNHEY and CDR2 SVGAGI. CDR3 sequence reads: CASSYKKAGELFF. CDR3 sequence (DNA): TGTGCCAGCAGTTACAAAAAGGCCGGGGAGCTGTTTTTT.

This clone has a single count. This CDR3 is CASTIRRASPNYGYTF. The DNA for the CDR3 is TGTGCCAGCACCATCCGGCGGGCTAGTCCCAACTATGGCTACACCTTC. This rearrangement joins TRBV28 to TRBJ1-2; D is unclear. Trimming pared 7 bases from V and 2 bases from J, leaving 20 bases between. The CDR3 has 16 amino acids. Per the germline V gene, CDR1 is MDHEN and CDR2 is SYDVKM.

V is TRBV27 and J is TRBJ2-7; a possible D gene is TRBD1 (6 bases). Trimming shortened V by 6 bases and J by 5 bases, and 23 bases separated the two germline ends. This CDR3 contains 16 residues. Germline-derived CDR1 and CDR2 are MNHEY and SMNVEV (reference sequence). CDR3 protein: CASSPSWGPYQDEQYF. The CDR3 nucleotides are TGTGCCAGCAGCCCGTCCTGGGGGCCCTATCAGGACGAGCAGTACTTC.

This clone was observed a few times. Other DNA sequences in the same sample also yield this CDR3. CDR3 DNA: TGTGCCAGCAGTTTATTAGGTGGCAATCAGCCCCAGCATTTT. Its protein is CASSLLGGNQPQHF. The gene calls are TRBV27 and TRBJ1-5; no reliable D call. Trimming left V 1 base short and J 2 bases short, with 6 bases between. From germline, CDR1 is MNHEY and CDR2 SMNVEV (reference sequence). The CDR3 runs 14 residues.

The chain couples TRBV25-1 to TRBJ2-1; 7 bases are a match to TRBD2. Trimming removed 4 bases from V and 0 bases from J; junction bases left unmatched: 6. CDR1 and CDR2 from the germline V gene are MGHDK and SYGVNS. The length of the CDR3 is 16 residues. CDR3 nucleotide sequence: TGTGCCAGCAGTGGCTGGGGCGGGAGCTCCTACAATGAGCAGTTCTTC. Translation gives CASSGWGGSSYNEQFF. Based on the CDR3 plus reference TRBV25-1 and TRBJ2-1, the full variable domain is EADIYQTPRYLVIGTGKKITLECSQTMGHDKMYWYQQDPGMELHLIHYSYGVNSTEKGDLSSESTVSRIRTEHFPLTLESARPSHTSQYLCASSGWGGSSYNEQFFGPGTRLTVL.

The chain combines TRBV2 with TRBJ2-2; tentatively, D is TRBD1 (7 bases). The germline CDR1 and CDR2 sequences are SNHLY and FYNNEI. CDR3 length: 13 residues. The germline V and J ends were trimmed by 6 bases and 5 bases, with 10 bases remaining between them. CDR3 DNA: TGTGCCAGCAGACAGGGGAGGACCGGGGAGCTGTTTTTT. Translating it yields CASRQGRTGELFF.

Concerning this clone itself: Other DNA sequences of this sample code for an identical CDR3. This chain connects TRBV5-1 to TRBJ2-7; D ambiguous. The CDR3 contains 11 residues. CDR1 is SGHRS and CDR2 is YFSETQ in the germline V gene. V lost 4 bases to trimming and J lost 3 bases, with 5 bases between them. DNA for the CDR3: TGCGCCAGCAGCGGAGACTACGAGCAGTACTTC. The encoded protein is CASSGDYEQYF.

In DNA, the CDR3 is TGTGCCAGTAGTCCATCTAGCGGAGGCAATGAGCAGTTCTTC. This encodes CASSPSSGGNEQFF. The chain links TRBV19 to TRBJ2-1, with 7 positions matching TRBD2. This CDR3 comprises 14 residues. Trimming cost V 5 bases and J 6 bases; bases outside gene matches: 7. Per the germline V gene, CDR1 is LNHDA and CDR2 is SQIVND (reference sequence).

This chain links TRBV7-3 with TRBJ1-2; D may be TRBD1 (6 bases). V was cut by 5 bases and J by 1 base, with 11 bases left in between. Per the germline V gene, CDR1 is SGHTA and CDR2 is FQGTGA. The CDR3 is 14 amino acids. CDR3 residues: CASSPRGDNYGYTF. CDR3 DNA sequence: TGTGCCAGCAGCCCTAGGGGGGATAACTATGGCTACACCTTC.